The 30 T cell receptor beta chains below all came from one sample that was sequenced in a study of memory CD4+ T cells and cytomegalovirus serostatus. The sort gate was single viable CD3+CD4+CD8-CD45RO+ cells for memory CD4+ T cells. Profiled with immunoSEQ multiplex PCR; TCRdb holds only in-frame clones, not every one. The sample gives about 54,000 clones, roughly four fifths of which show up once; 1.5% to 2% is in the top ten. The specimen was memory CD4+ T cells from blood. Receptor source: an adult in good health and CMV-seronegative.

The V gene is TRBV11-2, the J gene TRBJ1-5; a weak D match, TRBD1 (6 bases). Germline V gene sequence: CDR1 SGHAT, CDR2 FQNNGV. Trimming pared 1 base from V and 7 bases from J, leaving 8 bases between. The CDR3 sequence is 13 residues long. The DNA for the CDR3 is TGTGCCAGCAGCTTAGGACAGGCCCAGCCCCAGCATTTT. This translates into CASSLGQAQPQHF.

The V and J genes are TRBV27 and TRBJ2-2; no firm D call. This CDR3 region has 12 residues. Deletions cut 5 bases from V and 3 bases from J, with 4 bases between. CDR1 and CDR2 from the germline V gene are MNHEY and SMNVEV (reference sequence). CDR3 bases: TGTGCCAGCAGTCGATACACCGGGGAGCTGTTTTTT. Its protein product is CASSRYTGELFF.

V usage is TRBV19 and J usage is TRBJ1-2; maybe TRBD1 (6 bases). This CDR3 contains 15 residues. The germline V gene has CDR1 LNHDA and CDR2 SQIVND (reference sequence). Deletions cut 10 bases from V and 2 bases from J, with 20 bases between. Written as DNA, the CDR3 is TGTGCCACCTCAGTAGGCCCCGGGGGCAACTATGGCTACACCTTC. Residues: CATSVGPGGNYGYTF.

The DNA of the CDR3 is TGTGCCAGCAGTGAGACAGGTGCTAATGAAAAACTGTTTTTT. Its protein product is CASSETGANEKLFF. The chain employs TRBV6-6 and TRBJ1-4, with a weak D call TRBD1 (6 bases). CDR3 length: 14 residues. In germline, CDR1 is MNHNY, CDR2 SVGAGI (reference sequence). Trimming shortened V by 5 bases and J by 3 bases, and 10 bases separated the two germline ends.

This chain connects TRBV7-2 to TRBJ2-1; 15 bases align to TRBD2. The V and J ends lost 6 bases and 10 bases, in that order; junction bases with no gene match: 10. CDR1 is SGHTA, CDR2 FQGNSA, per germline. This CDR3 comprises 16 residues. The CDR3 spells CASSKRTSGGEGEQFF. The CDR3 bases are TGTGCCAGCAGTAAACGGACTAGCGGGGGGGAGGGAGAGCAGTTCTTC.

The V and J genes are TRBV4-1 and TRBJ1-1; weak D call: TRBD1 (5 bases). The CDR3 has 14 residues. From germline, CDR1 is MGHRA and CDR2 YSYEKL. Trimming cost V 0 bases and J 6 bases, with 11 bases left between them. CDR3 nucleotide sequence: TGCGCCAGCAGCCAAGAGTTGGGGCGACCTGAAGCTTTCTTT. Its protein product is CASSQELGRPEAFF.

CDR3 bases: TGTGCCTGGAGTAGTTCTGGGGCCAACGTCCTGACTTTC. This encodes CAWSSSGANVLTF. The chain recombines TRBV30 with TRBJ2-6; D is unresolved. V lost 2 bases to trimming and J lost 1 base, with 3 bases between them. Germline CDR1 GTSNPN, CDR2 SVGIG (reference sequence). The CDR3 totals 13 residues.

The chain has TRBV15 and TRBJ1-1, with D unclear. V dropped 1 base and J dropped 4 bases, with 16 bases sitting between them. CDR3 length equals 16 residues. Germline assignment: CDR1 LNHNV and CDR2 YYDKDF (reference sequence). CDR3 nucleotides: TGTGCCACCAGCAGAGCAACAGCTCAAAAGGGCACTGAAGCTTTCTTT. Protein product: CATSRATAQKGTEAFF.

V usage is TRBV28 and J usage is TRBJ1-2; 7 nucleotides line up with TRBD1. Germline V gene data show CDR1 as MDHEN and CDR2 as SYDVKM. V was clipped by 8 bases and J by 7 bases; unmatched bases: 7. The CDR3 sequence is 12 residues long. This chain's CDR3 is CASGGGGSGYTF. The CDR3 coding sequence is TGTGCCAGCGGAGGGGGCGGGAGTGGCTACACCTTC.

The rearrangement links TRBV30 to TRBJ1-3; D is unclear. The CDR3 has 17 amino acids. CDR1 is GTSNPN and CDR2 is SVGIG in the germline V gene (reference sequence). Deletions cut 0 bases from V and 0 bases from J, with 15 bases between. CDR3 nucleotides: TGTGCCTGGAGTGTTGAAAGGACCCGGCCCTCTGGAAACACCATATATTTT. It translates to CAWSVERTRPSGNTIYF.

The chain joins TRBV7-2 to TRBJ2-7; D unresolved. Trimming took off 1 base at V and 7 bases at J, with 20 bases between the two ends. The V gene's germline CDR1 is SGHTA and CDR2 FQGNSA. The CDR3 is 16 residues long. CDR3 sequence reads: CASSLGIGGSIREQYF. CDR3 sequence (DNA): TGTGCCAGCAGCTTAGGAATTGGCGGCTCGATAAGGGAGCAGTACTTC.

The chain recombines TRBV30 with TRBJ1-4, with a tentative D call TRBD1 (5 bases). Germline CDR1 reads GTSNPN; CDR2 reads SVGIG (reference sequence). The CDR3 loop spans 15 amino acids. V was clipped by 3 bases and J by 7 bases, with 18 bases between them. The CDR3 protein is CAWRFSTLRGEKLFF. The CDR3, as DNA: TGTGCCTGGAGGTTCTCGACTCTGAGGGGTGAAAAACTGTTTTTT.

Here the CDR3 reads CASSPTGTGGWGYTF. The CDR3 DNA reads TGTGCCAGCAGCCCCACCGGGACAGGGGGTTGGGGCTACACCTTC. J is TRBJ1-2 and V is TRBV7-8; TRBD1 matches 11 bases. The CDR3 contains 15 residues. Germline V gene lookup returns CDR1 SGHVS and CDR2 FQNEAQ. V lost 5 bases, J lost 8 bases, and 10 bases stayed unmatched.

This rearrangement joins TRBV5-8 to TRBJ1-3, with a possible D match to TRBD1 (5 bases). The V gene's germline CDR1 is SGHTS and CDR2 YDEGEE. This CDR3 has 14 residues. V lost 3 bases, J lost 3 bases, and 10 bases lay in between. CDR3 sequence (DNA): TGTGCCAGCAGCTCACCAGGGCTTGGAAACACCATATATTTT. It specifies CASSSPGLGNTIYF. Full variable domain (missing parts from reference TRBV5-8 and TRBJ1-3): EAGVTQSPTHLIKTRGQQATLRCSPISGHTSVYWYQQALGLGLQFLLWYDEGEERNRGNFPPRFSGRQFPNYSSELNVNALELEDSALYLCASSSPGLGNTIYFGEGSWLTVV.

This clone was seen a few times. The rearrangement joins TRBV30 to TRBJ1-3, with TRBD1 matching over 7 bases. The CDR3 loop spans 15 amino acids. CDR1 and CDR2 (germline): GTSNPN, SVGIG (reference sequence). The V segment lost 2 bases and the J segment 5 bases; nucleotides outside the gene matches: 9. CDR3 region: CAWSPGTANRNTIYF. The CDR3 region has the DNA TGTGCCTGGAGTCCCGGGACAGCTAACAGAAACACCATATATTTT.

This clone was observed a handful of times. The chain joins TRBV11-1 to TRBJ2-2, with D perhaps matching TRBD1 (6 bases). From germline, CDR1 is SGHAT and CDR2 FQDESV (reference sequence). Trimming removed 5 bases at V and 4 bases at J, with 17 bases between. This CDR3 is built from 16 residues. The CDR3 DNA reads as TGTGCCAGCAGCAAGGGTCAAGGGGGTGGCACCGGGGAGCTGTTTTTT. Residues: CASSKGQGGGTGELFF.

This clone has just one count. The chain combines TRBV6-5 with TRBJ2-3, with D perhaps matching TRBD2 (5 bases). Deletions cut 0 bases from V and 1 base from J, with 11 bases between. CDR1 and CDR2 from the germline V gene are MNHEY and SVGAGI. The CDR3 consists of 16 residues. The CDR3 DNA reads TGTGCCAGCAGTTACTCCCCGGGGAGCGGCACAGATACGCAGTATTTT. Translating it yields CASSYSPGSGTDTQYF.

The rearrangement links TRBV10-3 to TRBJ1-2; 8 positions agree with TRBD1. V shed 0 bases and J 3 bases; nucleotides not matched to a gene: 9. Germline V gene data show CDR1 as ENHRY and CDR2 as SYGVKD. The CDR3 has 17 residues. The CDR3 reads CAISESPQGARDYGYTF. The CDR3 region has the DNA TGTGCCATCAGTGAGTCGCCTCAGGGGGCTCGGGACTATGGCTACACCTTC.

The rearrangement links TRBV7-6 to TRBJ2-1, with 11 bases fitting TRBD2. Unmatched junction bases numbered 8, after V lost 0 bases and J lost 7 bases. The CDR3 sequence is 17 residues long. CDR1 is SGHVS and CDR2 is FNYEAQ in the germline V gene. CDR3 nucleotides: TGTGCCAGCAGCTTAGCGGTGCCTAGCGGGGGGAAAAATGAGCAGTTCTTC. Its translation: CASSLAVPSGGKNEQFF.

The chain recombines TRBV7-2 with TRBJ1-3; 7 nucleotides align to TRBD1. This CDR3 has 17 residues. Per germline, CDR1 SGHTA and CDR2 FQGNSA. The ends lost 7 bases at V and 0 bases at J; junction bases unmatched: 12. CDR3 DNA sequence: TGTGCCAGCATCATCAGGGGGGGGCGCCTCTCTGGAAACACCATATATTTT. It translates to CASIIRGGRLSGNTIYF. Combining the CDR3 with reference TRBV7-2 and TRBJ1-3 gives the whole variable domain GAGVSQSPSNKVTEKGKDVELRCDPISGHTALYWYRQSLGQGLEFLIYFQGNSAPDKSGLPSDRFSAERTGGSVSTLTIQRTQQEDSAVYLCASIIRGGRLSGNTIYFGEGSWLTVV.

The chain carries TRBV2 and TRBJ2-1; D uncertain. CDR3 length: 11 amino acids. Trimming removed 6 bases at V and 5 bases at J, with 5 bases between. Germline loops: CDR1 SNHLY, CDR2 FYNNEI. CDR3 amino acids: CASSPHNEQFF. The CDR3 DNA follows: TGTGCCAGCAGCCCACACAATGAGCAGTTCTTC.

The chain has TRBV5-6 and TRBJ2-7, with TRBD2 matching 11 bases. CDR1 and CDR2 (germline): SGHDT, YYEEEE. With V trimmed by 5 bases and J by 2 bases, 6 bases remained unmatched. The CDR3 runs to 15 residues. The CDR3 here is CASRMGLAATYEQYF. Written as DNA, the CDR3 is TGTGCCAGCAGGATGGGACTAGCGGCGACCTACGAGCAGTACTTC. The full variable domain, its missing parts supplied by reference TRBV5-6 and TRBJ2-7, is DAGVTQSPTHLIKTRGQQVTLRCSPKSGHDTVSWYQQALGQGPQFIFQYYEEEERQRGNFPDRFSGHQFPNYSSELNVNALLLGDSALYLCASRMGLAATYEQYFGPGTRLTVT.

CDR3 in DNA: TGCGCCAGCAGCTTGGATGGGGGCGCAGGATCAGATACGCAGTATTTT. The encoded protein is CASSLDGGAGSDTQYF. The chain has TRBV5-1 and TRBJ2-3, with D perhaps TRBD1 (6 bases). This CDR3 is 16 amino acids long. CDR1 is SGHRS, CDR2 YFSETQ, per germline. Deletions cut 0 bases from V and 4 bases from J, with 15 bases between. The entire variable domain, with the rest obtained from reference TRBV5-1 and TRBJ2-3, is as follows: KAGVTQTPRYLIKTRGQQVTLSCSPISGHRSVSWYQQTPGQGLQFLFEYFSETQRNKGNFPGRFSGRQFSNSRSEMNVSTLELGDSALYLCASSLDGGAGSDTQYFGPGTRLTVL.

In DNA form, the CDR3 reads TGTGCCAGCAGCTCACCCGGGCCTCCCAACGAGCAGTACTTC. Translating gives CASSSPGPPNEQYF. The V gene is TRBV28, the J gene TRBJ2-7; no definite D call. Germline loops: CDR1 MDHEN, CDR2 SYDVKM. The CDR3 totals 14 residues. V lost 6 bases and J lost 5, with 17 bases in between.

The chain recombines TRBV15 with TRBJ1-5, with 12 bases aligning to TRBD1. Germline CDR1 LNHNV, CDR2 YYDKDF (reference sequence). V shed 3 bases and J 6 bases; nucleotides not matched to a gene: 12. The CDR3 runs to 18 residues. The CDR3 DNA sequence: TGTGCCACCAGCAGCTACCGGGACAGGGGGCCCTGGGGTCAGCCCCAGCATTTT. It translates to CATSSYRDRGPWGQPQHF.

This sequence joins TRBV11-3 and TRBJ2-2, with TRBD1 as a possible D gene (6 bases). The V gene lost 6 bases and the J gene lost 0 bases, with 14 bases spanning the gap. The CDR3 consists of 16 residues. Germline CDR1 SGHNT, CDR2 YENEEA. The CDR3 sequence is CASSHRVHANTGELFF. The CDR3 DNA reads TGTGCCAGCAGTCACAGGGTTCACGCGAACACCGGGGAGCTGTTTTTT.

As to this clone: The junction differs from germline at one of its ends, possibly a read error. This sequence joins TRBV19 and TRBJ1-2, with D hard to call. This CDR3 has 15 residues. Per the germline V gene, CDR1 is LNHDA and CDR2 is SQIVND (reference sequence). The CDR3 loop is CASKTWVKTNYGYTF. CDR3 sequence (DNA): TGTGCGAGTAAGACCTGGGTCAAAACTAACTATGGCTACACCTTC.

This clone was seen only once. The chain links TRBV29-1 to TRBJ2-1; 7 bases match TRBD1. Losses at the gene ends were 0 bases for V and 9 bases for J; bases not matched to a gene: 8. Per germline, CDR1 SQVTM and CDR2 ANQGSEA. The CDR3 spans 14 residues. Here the CDR3 reads CSVEDPTGVGEQFF. As DNA, the CDR3 is TGCAGCGTTGAAGATCCAACAGGGGTCGGTGAGCAGTTCTTC.

The J gene is TRBJ2-1, the V gene TRBV5-1; D may correspond to TRBD1 or TRBD2 (7 bases each). The CDR3 sequence is 14 residues long. The V gene's germline CDR1 is SGHRS and CDR2 YFSETQ. Trimming pared 4 bases from V and 10 bases from J, leaving 18 bases between. Here the CDR3 DNA reads TGCGCCAGCAGCCCAGGGGGGGGTCTGGTCGAGCAGTTCTTC. This translates into CASSPGGGLVEQFF.

The CDR3, as DNA: TGTGCCAGCAGCCAACAGCGATTCTCTGGAAACACCATATATTTT. Translating gives CASSQQRFSGNTIYF. V gene TRBV4-2 combines with J gene TRBJ1-3; D is undetermined. V lost 2 bases, J lost 0 bases, and 8 bases lay in between. The germline gives CDR1 LGHNA, CDR2 YNFKEQ. There are 15 residues in the CDR3.